The table lists the clone carrying this T cell receptor beta chain with many counts. Its antigen remains unidentified. These data come from a study of T cell responses to AZD1222 COVID-19 vaccine. Study-level points and caveats: Among spike-specific TCRs, nearly half reportedly target unmutated variant regions. Samples come after the peak T cell response, not at day 14. Distributed over spike, vaccine-associated CD4 TCRs predominated at 160-218 and 743-854. Vaccination with two AZD1222 doses was followed by a rise in Spike-specific TCR breadth and depth.

Data came from immunoSEQ multiplex PCR; TCRdb stores just in-frame clones and leaves some out. The sample yields around 120,000 clones, approximately 84% seen once. The material sequenced was peripheral blood, taken on day 0 of AZD1222 vaccination. The TCR sequence derives from an adult in good health.

The CDR3 DNA sequence: TGTGCCAGCAGCTTGGAGGGTCGCGAGCAGTACTTC. Translation: CASSLEGREQYF. The chain couples TRBV11-1 to TRBJ2-7; the D gene is possibly TRBD2 (6 bases). This CDR3 has 12 amino acids. Trimming stripped 3 bases from V and 6 bases from J, with 9 bases between. Germline assignment: CDR1 SGHAT and CDR2 FQDESV (reference sequence).